The 10 T cell receptor beta chains in this list originate from one sample, sequenced in a study of cytomegalovirus exposure and HLA in healthy donors. In the PCR, 60 Vbeta and 13 Jbeta primers were used. TCRdb keeps only in-frame clones here, not all; method: immunoSEQ multiplex PCR. The data hold tens of thousands of clones, with about 85% observed a single time. Sample: PBMCs. Every receptor here comes from a man aged 45-65 years in good health and CMV-seronegative.

The V and J genes are TRBV15 and TRBJ1-2; D is unclear. Germline V gene data show CDR1 as LNHNV and CDR2 as YYDKDF (reference sequence). CDR3 length equals 14 residues. Trimming took off 0 bases at V and 6 bases at J, with 11 bases between the two ends. The CDR3 nucleotides are TGTGCCACCAGCAGAGATGGTCGGGAGGATGGCTACACCTTC. Translation gives CATSRDGREDGYTF. The whole variable domain, remainder taken from reference TRBV15 and TRBJ1-2, is DAMVIQNPRYQVTQFGKPVTLSCSQTLNHNVMYWYQQKSSQAPKLLFHYYDKDFNNEADTPDNFQSRRPNTSFCFLDIRSPGLGDTAMYLCATSRDGREDGYTFGSGTRLTVV.

This chain links TRBV19 with TRBJ2-1; weak D call: TRBD1 (7 bases). This CDR3 comprises 17 residues. Per the germline V gene, CDR1 is LNHDA and CDR2 is SQIVND (reference sequence). Deletions cut 10 bases from V and 0 bases from J, with 22 bases between. CDR3 residues: CATRGAHRGGSYNEQFF. In DNA, the CDR3 is TGTGCCACCCGAGGGGCCCACAGGGGAGGCTCCTACAATGAGCAGTTCTTC.

This clone has just one count. The chain joins TRBV28 to TRBJ1-5; possibly TRBD1 for D (5 bases). CDR1 is MDHEN and CDR2 is SYDVKM in the germline V gene. V dropped 2 bases and J dropped 7 bases, with 12 bases sitting between them. CDR3 size: 14 residues. Here the CDR3 DNA reads TGTGCCAGCAGTTTACACGGGGACTGGCAGCCCCAGCATTTT. Its protein product is CASSLHGDWQPQHF.

This rearrangement joins TRBV11-2 to TRBJ1-2; 11 bases are a match to TRBD1. With 5 bases clipped from V and 3 bases from J, the junction kept 8 bases outside the gene matches. CDR1 SGHAT and CDR2 FQNNGV come from the germline V gene. The CDR3 length is 16 residues. The CDR3 DNA follows: TGTGCCAGCAGCCGGACAGGGGGCGGTTGGGACTATGGCTACACCTTC. The encoded protein is CASSRTGGGWDYGYTF.

This sequence joins TRBV4-3 and TRBJ1-1; D might be TRBD1 (5 bases). The germline gives CDR1 LGHNA, CDR2 YSLEER. Trimming stripped 0 bases from V and 4 bases from J, with 12 bases between. The CDR3 is made up of 15 amino acids. CDR3: CASSQDVVRATEAFF. The CDR3 DNA reads as TGCGCCAGCAGCCAAGATGTTGTCAGGGCCACTGAAGCTTTCTTT.

The V call is TRBV30, the J call TRBJ2-4; 9 bases are shared with TRBD2. Germline CDR1 and CDR2: GTSNPN and SVGIG (reference sequence). The CDR3 is 15 amino acids. Trimming removed 5 bases from V and 7 bases from J; junction bases left unmatched: 12. The CDR3 sequence: CAWDRGAGGPNIQYF. For the CDR3, the DNA is TGTGCCTGGGATAGAGGGGCGGGGGGGCCGAACATTCAGTACTTC.

V is TRBV7-9 and J is TRBJ2-5, with D uncertain. The better agreement between TRBJ2-7 and the DNA end casts doubt on the J call. CDR3 length equals 15 residues. CDR1 and CDR2 from the germline V gene are SEHNR and FQNEAQ (reference sequence). The chain's CDR3 is CASSLALATNYEQYF. The CDR3 nucleotides are TGTGCCAGCAGCTTAGCGCTGGCGACCAACTACGAGCAGTACTTC.

The chain has TRBV28 and TRBJ2-7; D remains unclear. Trimming left V 2 bases short and J 0 bases short, with 8 bases between. The CDR3 sequence is 14 residues long. Germline V CDR1 and CDR2: MDHEN, SYDVKM. This chain's CDR3 is CASSLSVSSYEQYF. As DNA, the CDR3 is TGTGCCAGCAGTTTAAGTGTGAGCTCCTACGAGCAGTACTTC.

The chain has TRBV5-1 and TRBJ2-7; D is possibly TRBD2 (6 bases). Trimming pared 4 bases from V and 2 bases from J, leaving 19 bases between. The germline V gene encodes CDR1 SGHRS and CDR2 YFSETQ. The CDR3 has 16 amino acids. Written as DNA, the CDR3 is TGCGCCAGCAGCAGCCGAGGCGGGGTCGCGGCCTACGAGCAGTACTTC. Translating it yields CASSSRGGVAAYEQYF.

The chain combines TRBV7-2 with TRBJ2-7; D remains ambiguous. Trimming took 0 bases from V and 2 from J, leaving 11 bases between them. The germline CDR1 and CDR2 sequences are SGHTA and FQGNSA. The CDR3 spans 15 residues. This chain's CDR3 is CASSLAAGRPYEQYF. CDR3 in DNA: TGTGCCAGCAGCTTAGCGGCAGGCCGGCCCTACGAGCAGTACTTC.